The rows below give T cell receptor beta chains drawn from one sample of a study of blood T cell repertoires in COVID-19. Sequenced by immunoSEQ multiplex PCR; TCRdb stores in-frame clones only, minus some. The sample holds a few hundred thousand clones, 86% seen once. The sequencing input was peripheral blood. The receptors shown here come from a woman between 50 and 59 years old with acute or convalescent COVID-19. CDR3s include the opening cysteine and the closing phenylalanine or tryptophan. The order of the fields is CDR3 protein, CDR3 DNA, clone size, V gene, J gene, D gene. A D gene is named only where the DNA matches it firmly. Clone size is shown for a subset of rows, as once, few, many or a class of expanded clone.

CDR3 protein: CASSNYRVGTDGYTF; CDR3 DNA: TGTGCCAGCAGTAACTACAGGGTTGGAACTGATGGCTACACCTTC; clone size: .; V gene: TRBV28; J gene: TRBJ1-2; D gene: .
CDR3 protein: CSAKGLAISYNEQFF; CDR3 DNA: TGCAGCGCAAAGGGACTAGCGATTTCCTACAATGAGCAGTTCTTC; clone size: .; V gene: TRBV29-1; J gene: TRBJ2-1; D gene: TRBD2
CDR3 protein: CASSKTGFGNTIYF; CDR3 DNA: TGTGCCAGCAGTAAAACAGGGTTCGGAAACACCATATATTTT; clone size: .; V gene: TRBV7-9; J gene: TRBJ1-3; D gene: .
CDR3 protein: CASSVQNQPQHF; CDR3 DNA: TGTGCCAGCAGCGTGCAGAATCAGCCCCAGCATTTT; clone size: .; V gene: TRBV5-4; J gene: TRBJ1-5; D gene: .
CDR3 protein: CASSRSDSHGYTF; CDR3 DNA: TGTGCCAGCAGCAGATCGGACAGCCATGGCTACACCTTC; clone size: .; V gene: TRBV9; J gene: TRBJ1-2; D gene: .
CDR3 protein: CASSFGSGRDEQFF; CDR3 DNA: TGCGCCAGCAGCTTCGGTAGCGGGAGAGATGAGCAGTTCTTC; clone size: .; V gene: TRBV5-1; J gene: TRBJ2-1; D gene: TRBD2
CDR3 protein: CASSSLGTGGFEQYF; CDR3 DNA: TGTGCCAGCAGTTCGCTGGGGACAGGGGGCTTCGAGCAGTACTTC; clone size: .; V gene: TRBV27; J gene: TRBJ2-7; D gene: TRBD1
CDR3 protein: CASSEASGLGDTQYF; CDR3 DNA: TGTGCCAGCAGTGAAGCGTCCGGACTAGGGGATACGCAGTATTTT; clone size: .; V gene: TRBV6-1; J gene: TRBJ2-3; D gene: TRBD2
CDR3 protein: CSATAGGELFF; CDR3 DNA: TGCAGTGCTACAGCAGGTGGGGAGCTGTTTTTT; clone size: .; V gene: TRBV20-1; J gene: TRBJ2-2; D gene: .
CDR3 protein: CASSQDGGSGYGYTF; CDR3 DNA: TGTGCCAGCAGCCAAGATGGGGGGAGCGGCTATGGCTACACCTTC; clone size: .; V gene: TRBV3-1/TRBV3-2; J gene: TRBJ1-2; D gene: .
CDR3 protein: CASSTTTLLASEAFF; CDR3 DNA: TGTGCCAGCAGTACCACCACCCTCCTGGCTAGTGAAGCTTTCTTT; clone size: few; V gene: TRBV6-5; J gene: TRBJ1-1; D gene: .
CDR3 protein: CASSLMGHPNYGYTF; CDR3 DNA: TGTGCCAGCAGTTTAATGGGACACCCTAACTATGGCTACACCTTC; clone size: .; V gene: TRBV28; J gene: TRBJ1-2; D gene: .
CDR3 protein: CATSDPNPTGLGGYTF; CDR3 DNA: TGTGCCACCAGTGACCCAAACCCGACAGGGCTGGGTGGCTACACCTTC; clone size: few; V gene: TRBV24-1; J gene: TRBJ1-2; D gene: TRBD1
CDR3 protein: CASSLPGPNTEAFF; CDR3 DNA: TGTGCCAGCAGTCTTCCAGGGCCGAACACTGAAGCTTTCTTT; clone size: .; V gene: TRBV28; J gene: TRBJ1-1; D gene: .
CDR3 protein: CASHLSGVYYNEQFF; CDR3 DNA: TGTGCCAGCCACCTCTCGGGGGTTTACTACAATGAGCAGTTCTTC; clone size: .; V gene: TRBV2; J gene: TRBJ2-1; D gene: .
CDR3 protein: CATSDLHPGVGVRNTEAFF; CDR3 DNA: TGTGCCACCAGTGATTTGCATCCAGGGGTCGGGGTCAGGAACACTGAAGCTTTCTTT; clone size: .; V gene: TRBV24-1; J gene: TRBJ1-1; D gene: .
CDR3 protein: CASSLSSGRYNEQFF; CDR3 DNA: TGTGCCAGCAGTCTATCTAGCGGGAGGTACAATGAGCAGTTCTTC; clone size: .; V gene: TRBV27; J gene: TRBJ2-1; D gene: TRBD2
CDR3 protein: CASSFPGQGAGGYTF; CDR3 DNA: TGTGCCAGCAGTTTCCCCGGACAGGGGGCAGGAGGCTACACCTTC; clone size: .; V gene: TRBV28; J gene: TRBJ1-2; D gene: TRBD1
CDR3 protein: CASSERGAYEQYF; CDR3 DNA: TGTGCCAGCAGCGAGCGCGGGGCTTACGAGCAGTACTTC; clone size: .; V gene: TRBV3-1/TRBV3-2; J gene: TRBJ2-7; D gene: .
CDR3 protein: CASSSGQGGSNQPQHF; CDR3 DNA: TGTGCCAGCAGCTCCGGACAGGGCGGGAGCAATCAGCCCCAGCATTTT; clone size: .; V gene: TRBV28; J gene: TRBJ1-5; D gene: TRBD1
CDR3 protein: CASSQAQGMGSPLHF; CDR3 DNA: TGCGCCAGCAGCCAAGCACAGGGAATGGGTTCACCCCTCCACTTT; clone size: few; V gene: TRBV4-3; J gene: TRBJ1-6; D gene: .
CDR3 protein: CASSLDGTLNEKLFF; CDR3 DNA: TGTGCCAGCAGCTTGGATGGGACACTCAATGAAAAACTGTTTTTT; clone size: few; V gene: TRBV5-8; J gene: TRBJ1-4; D gene: .
CDR3 protein: CSVAAPPSGRVVQDNEQFF; CDR3 DNA: TGCAGCGTTGCCGCCCCCCCTAGCGGGAGAGTCGTCCAGGACAATGAGCAGTTCTTC; clone size: .; V gene: TRBV29-1; J gene: TRBJ2-1; D gene: TRBD2
CDR3 protein: CASRERGPDTQYF; CDR3 DNA: TGTGCCAGCAGGGAGAGGGGGCCCGATACGCAGTATTTT; clone size: .; V gene: TRBV27; J gene: TRBJ2-3; D gene: TRBD1
CDR3 protein: CASSPYPGGGEQFF; CDR3 DNA: TGTGCCAGCAGTCCCTACCCTGGGGGGGGTGAGCAGTTCTTC; clone size: .; V gene: TRBV28; J gene: TRBJ2-1; D gene: TRBD2
CDR3 protein: CAISLGAGNYGYTF; CDR3 DNA: TGTGCCATCAGCCTCGGCGCAGGCAACTATGGCTACACCTTC; clone size: .; V gene: TRBV10-3; J gene: TRBJ1-2; D gene: .
CDR3 protein: CASSEGQGGGYTF; CDR3 DNA: TGTGCCAGCAGTGAAGGGCAGGGGGGAGGCTACACCTTC; clone size: .; V gene: TRBV2; J gene: TRBJ1-2; D gene: TRBD1
CDR3 protein: CASSYAGLTSGNTIYF; CDR3 DNA: TGTGCCAGCAGTTACGCCGGACTGACCTCTGGAAACACCATATATTTT; clone size: .; V gene: TRBV6-2/TRBV6-3; J gene: TRBJ1-3; D gene: .
CDR3 protein: CASSFRDSSYEQYF; CDR3 DNA: TGTGCCAGCAGCTTCAGGGACAGCTCCTACGAGCAGTACTTC; clone size: few; V gene: TRBV7-6; J gene: TRBJ2-7; D gene: TRBD1
CDR3 protein: CATSLTTGVVYEQYF; CDR3 DNA: TGTGCCACCAGCTTAACAACAGGGGTGGTCTACGAGCAGTACTTC; clone size: .; V gene: TRBV15; J gene: TRBJ2-7; D gene: TRBD1
CDR3 protein: CASSLGRLAGGNEQFF; CDR3 DNA: TGTGCCAGCAGCTTGGGTAGACTAGCGGGAGGCAATGAGCAGTTCTTC; clone size: .; V gene: TRBV7-9; J gene: TRBJ2-1; D gene: TRBD2
CDR3 protein: CASSPQGTGNEKLFF; CDR3 DNA: TGCGCCAGCAGCCCCCAGGGGACGGGGAATGAAAAACTGTTTTTT; clone size: once; V gene: TRBV5-1; J gene: TRBJ1-4; D gene: .
CDR3 protein: CAGLKGSNYGYTF; CDR3 DNA: TGTGCCGGACTAAAAGGGAGTAACTATGGCTACACCTTC; clone size: few; V gene: TRBV28; J gene: TRBJ1-2; D gene: .
CDR3 protein: CASSFGGSNEQYF; CDR3 DNA: TGTGCCAGCAGCTTTGGTGGGAGTAACGAGCAGTACTTC; clone size: .; V gene: TRBV11-3; J gene: TRBJ2-7; D gene: .
CDR3 protein: CASSSRSNTGELFF; CDR3 DNA: TGTGCCAGCAGCTCCCGGTCCAACACCGGGGAGCTGTTTTTT; clone size: .; V gene: TRBV9; J gene: TRBJ2-2; D gene: .
CDR3 protein: CASSLQTSGRNTGELFF; CDR3 DNA: TGTGCCAGCAGCCTCCAGACTAGCGGGAGGAACACCGGGGAGCTGTTTTTT; clone size: .; V gene: TRBV4-2; J gene: TRBJ2-2; D gene: TRBD2
CDR3 protein: CASSLGSSGRAKNIQYF; CDR3 DNA: TGTGCCAGCAGTTTAGGGAGTAGCGGGAGGGCAAAAAACATTCAGTACTTC; clone size: .; V gene: TRBV27; J gene: TRBJ2-4; D gene: TRBD2
CDR3 protein: CASSEGGEGIQYF; CDR3 DNA: TGTGCCAGCAGTGAGGGAGGCGAGGGCATTCAGTACTTC; clone size: .; V gene: TRBV6-1; J gene: TRBJ2-4; D gene: .
CDR3 protein: CASSPEAGFYEQYF; CDR3 DNA: TGTGCCAGTAGCCCCGAAGCGGGATTCTATGAGCAGTACTTC; clone size: once; V gene: TRBV19; J gene: TRBJ2-7; D gene: TRBD2
CDR3 protein: CASSEGQGNEKLFF; CDR3 DNA: TGCGCCAGCAGCGAGGGACAGGGTAATGAAAAACTGTTTTTT; clone size: .; V gene: TRBV5-1; J gene: TRBJ1-4; D gene: TRBD1
CDR3 protein: CASSLPQGDTGELFF; CDR3 DNA: TGCGCCAGCAGCTTGCCTCAGGGCGACACCGGGGAGCTGTTTTTT; clone size: .; V gene: TRBV5-1; J gene: TRBJ2-2; D gene: .
CDR3 protein: CASSLQGNEQFF; CDR3 DNA: TGTGCCAGCAGCTTGCAGGGCAATGAGCAGTTCTTC; clone size: .; V gene: TRBV7-3; J gene: TRBJ2-1; D gene: .
CDR3 protein: CASSPTGTGVYEQYF; CDR3 DNA: TGTGCCAGCAGCCCAACCGGGACAGGGGTCTACGAGCAGTACTTC; clone size: .; V gene: TRBV7-2; J gene: TRBJ2-7; D gene: TRBD1
CDR3 protein: CASSLTGLNYGYTF; CDR3 DNA: TGTGCCAGTAGCCTCACAGGGCTCAACTATGGCTACACCTTC; clone size: .; V gene: TRBV19; J gene: TRBJ1-2; D gene: .
CDR3 protein: CASSLRRPGLSDTQYF; CDR3 DNA: TGTGCCAGCAGCCTAAGGCGTCCGGGACTTTCTGATACGCAGTATTTT; clone size: once; V gene: TRBV3-1/TRBV3-2; J gene: TRBJ2-3; D gene: .
CDR3 protein: CASSFNQQTSYNEQFF; CDR3 DNA: TGTGCCAGCTCATTTAACCAACAGACCTCCTACAATGAGCAGTTCTTC; clone size: .; V gene: TRBV18; J gene: TRBJ2-1; D gene: .
CDR3 protein: CASSPDTSRSYEQYF; CDR3 DNA: TGTGCCAGCAGTCCCGACACGTCCCGGTCCTACGAGCAGTACTTC; clone size: .; V gene: TRBV6-5; J gene: TRBJ2-7; D gene: .
CDR3 protein: CASSRRTVALPYEQYF; CDR3 DNA: TGTGCCAGCAGCAGGCGAACAGTGGCCTTACCCTACGAGCAGTACTTC; clone size: .; V gene: TRBV5-5; J gene: TRBJ2-7; D gene: .
CDR3 protein: CASSFRDRGSSGANVLTF; CDR3 DNA: TGTGCCAGCAGTTTCCGGGACAGGGGCTCCTCTGGGGCCAACGTCCTGACTTTC; clone size: .; V gene: TRBV6-2/TRBV6-3; J gene: TRBJ2-6; D gene: TRBD1
CDR3 protein: CASSSGLAGGYEQFF; CDR3 DNA: TGCGCCAGCAGCAGCGGACTAGCGGGAGGCTATGAGCAGTTCTTC; clone size: .; V gene: TRBV5-1; J gene: TRBJ2-1; D gene: TRBD2
CDR3 protein: CASSKTSGSGNTQYF; CDR3 DNA: TGTGCCAGCAGCAAGACTAGCGGGAGCGGAAATACGCAGTATTTT; clone size: .; V gene: TRBV7-3; J gene: TRBJ2-3; D gene: TRBD2